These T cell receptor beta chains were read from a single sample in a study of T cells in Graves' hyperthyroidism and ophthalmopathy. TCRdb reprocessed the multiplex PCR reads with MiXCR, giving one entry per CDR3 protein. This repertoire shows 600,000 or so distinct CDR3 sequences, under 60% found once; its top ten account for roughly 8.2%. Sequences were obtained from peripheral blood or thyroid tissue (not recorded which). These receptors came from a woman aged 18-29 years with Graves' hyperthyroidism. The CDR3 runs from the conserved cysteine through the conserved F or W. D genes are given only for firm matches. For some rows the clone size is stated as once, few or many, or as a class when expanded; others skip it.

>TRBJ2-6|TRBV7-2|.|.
TGTGCCAGCACCTTGGGGGGCTCTGGGGCCAACGTCCTGACTTTC
CASTLGGSGANVLTF
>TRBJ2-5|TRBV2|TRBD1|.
TGTGCCAGCAGTTCGGGACAGGGGTGGACCCAGTACTTC
CASSSGQGWTQYF
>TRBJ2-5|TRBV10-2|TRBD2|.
TGCGCCACCTACAGAGGGAGGGCCGGGAAAGAGACCCAGTACTTC
CATYRGRAGKETQYF
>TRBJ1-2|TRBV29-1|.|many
TGCAGCGTTTTAGGGTACAAAGGCTACACCTTC
CSVLGYKGYTF
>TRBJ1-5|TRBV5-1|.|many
TGCGCCAGCAGCTTGATCGAGAGTGGGCCCCAGCATTTT
CASSLIESGPQHF
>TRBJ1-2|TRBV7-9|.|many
TGTGCCAGCAGCTTAGCGGGGTCCTATGGCTACACCTTC
CASSLAGSYGYTF
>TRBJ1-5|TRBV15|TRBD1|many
TGTGCCACCAGCACCAGGGGGGGCCCCCAGCATTTT
CATSTRGGPQHF
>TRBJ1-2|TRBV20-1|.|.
TGCAGTGCTAGCCTTGGACAGCTCTGGGGCTACACCTTC
CSASLGQLWGYTF
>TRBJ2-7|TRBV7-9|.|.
TGTGCCAGCAGCCCCACGGGAGATTCCGAGCAGTACTTC
CASSPTGDSEQYF
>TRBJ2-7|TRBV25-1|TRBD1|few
TGTGCCAGCAGCTGGGACAGGGGGGACGAGCAGTACTTC
CASSWDRGDEQYF
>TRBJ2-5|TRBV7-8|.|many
TGTGCCAGCAGCTTACCGCTTAGACAGCTATCGCAAGAGACCCAGTACTTC
CASSLPLRQLSQETQYF
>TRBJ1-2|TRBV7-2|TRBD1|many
TGTGCCAGCACTGAAGACAGGGCGGATGGCTACACCTTC
CASTEDRADGYTF
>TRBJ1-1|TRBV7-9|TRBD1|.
TGTGCCAGCAGCCTACTCCTTGACAGGGGGAGTTGGACTTTCTTT
CASSLLLDRGSWTFF
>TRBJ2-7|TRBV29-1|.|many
TGCAGCGTGCGAACAGGTGGAGACGAGCAGTACTTC
CSVRTGGDEQYF
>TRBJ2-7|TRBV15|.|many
TGTGCCACCAGCAGAGACATGGACTCCTACGAGCAGTACTTC
CATSRDMDSYEQYF